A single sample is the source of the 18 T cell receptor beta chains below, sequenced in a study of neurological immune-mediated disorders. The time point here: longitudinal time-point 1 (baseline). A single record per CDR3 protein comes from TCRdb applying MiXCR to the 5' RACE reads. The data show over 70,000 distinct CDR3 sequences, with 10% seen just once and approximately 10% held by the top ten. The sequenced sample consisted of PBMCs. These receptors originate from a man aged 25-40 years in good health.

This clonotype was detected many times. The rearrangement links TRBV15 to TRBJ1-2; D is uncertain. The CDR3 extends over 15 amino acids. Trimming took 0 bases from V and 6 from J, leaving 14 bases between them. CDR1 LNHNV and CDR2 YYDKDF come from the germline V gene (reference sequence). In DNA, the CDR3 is TGTGCCACCAGCAGAGATCAGACCCAAACGGATGGCTACACCTTC. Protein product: CATSRDQTQTDGYTF.

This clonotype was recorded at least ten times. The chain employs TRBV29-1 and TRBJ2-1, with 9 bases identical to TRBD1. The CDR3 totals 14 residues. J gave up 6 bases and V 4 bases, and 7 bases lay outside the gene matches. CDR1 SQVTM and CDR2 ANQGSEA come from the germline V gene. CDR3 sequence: CSVAQGQGTNEQFF. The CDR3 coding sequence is TGCAGCGTTGCCCAGGGACAGGGAACCAATGAGCAGTTCTTC.

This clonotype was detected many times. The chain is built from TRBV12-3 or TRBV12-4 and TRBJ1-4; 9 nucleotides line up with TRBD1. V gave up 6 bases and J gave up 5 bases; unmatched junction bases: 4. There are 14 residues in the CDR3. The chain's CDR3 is CASSLQGANEKLFF. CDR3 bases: TGTGCCAGCAGCCTACAGGGGGCAAATGAAAAACTGTTTTTT.

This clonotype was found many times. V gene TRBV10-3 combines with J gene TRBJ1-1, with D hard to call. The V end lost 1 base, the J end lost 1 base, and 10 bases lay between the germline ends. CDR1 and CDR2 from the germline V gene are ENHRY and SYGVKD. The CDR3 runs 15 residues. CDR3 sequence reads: CAISELSLPNTEAFF. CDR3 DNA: TGTGCCATCAGTGAGTTGAGTCTGCCGAACACTGAAGCTTTCTTT.

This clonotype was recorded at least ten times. The CDR3 region is CASSATHPEAFF. CDR3 sequence (DNA): TGTGCCAGCAGCGCGACTCATCCTGAAGCTTTCTTT. The chain employs TRBV7-8 and TRBJ1-1; no reliable D call. The V and J ends lost 5 bases and 6 bases respectively, with 10 bases between them. CDR1 SGHVS and CDR2 FQNEAQ come from the germline V gene. CDR3 length: 12 amino acids.

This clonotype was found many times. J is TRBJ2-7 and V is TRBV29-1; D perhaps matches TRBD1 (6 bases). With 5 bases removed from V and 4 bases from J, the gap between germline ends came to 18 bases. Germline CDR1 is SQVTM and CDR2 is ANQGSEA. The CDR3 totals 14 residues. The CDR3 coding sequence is TGCAGCGTTTCTAGGGGGACCTCAGAATACGAGCAGTACTTC. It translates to CSVSRGTSEYEQYF.

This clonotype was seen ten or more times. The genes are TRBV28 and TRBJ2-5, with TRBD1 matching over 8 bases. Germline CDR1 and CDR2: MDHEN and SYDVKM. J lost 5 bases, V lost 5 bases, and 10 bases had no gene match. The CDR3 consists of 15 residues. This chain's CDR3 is CASSLGQGFRETQYF. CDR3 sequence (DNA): TGTGCCAGCAGTCTTGGACAGGGTTTTAGGGAGACCCAGTACTTC.

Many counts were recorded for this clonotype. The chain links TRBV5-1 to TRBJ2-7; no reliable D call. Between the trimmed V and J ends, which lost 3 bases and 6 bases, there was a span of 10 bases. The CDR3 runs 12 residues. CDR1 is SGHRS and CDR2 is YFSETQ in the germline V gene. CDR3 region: CASSSGPTEQYF. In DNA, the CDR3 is TGCGCCAGCAGCTCAGGACCTACCGAGCAGTACTTC.

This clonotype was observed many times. CDR3 sequence (DNA): TGTGCCAGCAGCGTAGAGGGAGGGGGCAATCAGCCCCAGCATTTT. It specifies CASSVEGGGNQPQHF. This chain links TRBV9 with TRBJ1-5; D may be TRBD1 (5 bases). Germline CDR1 and CDR2: SGDLS and YYNGEE. V was pared by 0 bases and J by 2 bases, with 9 bases between. The CDR3 has 15 residues.

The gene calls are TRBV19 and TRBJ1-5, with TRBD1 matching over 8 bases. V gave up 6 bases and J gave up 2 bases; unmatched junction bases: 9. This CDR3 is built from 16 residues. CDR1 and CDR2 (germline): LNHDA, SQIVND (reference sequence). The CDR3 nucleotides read TGTGCCAGTAGGCCTCCAGGGGGCGCGGGCAATCAGCCCCAGCATTTT. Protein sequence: CASRPPGGAGNQPQHF.

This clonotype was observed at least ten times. The CDR3 spells CSARPGTDNSPLHF. CDR3 DNA: TGCAGTGCTAGACCCGGGACGGACAATTCACCCCTCCACTTT. V is TRBV20-1 and J is TRBJ1-6; tentative D call: TRBD1 (5 bases). V dropped 2 bases and J dropped 7 bases, with 12 bases sitting between them. There are 14 residues in the CDR3. Looked up from germline, CDR1 is DFQATT and CDR2 is SNEGSKA (reference sequence).

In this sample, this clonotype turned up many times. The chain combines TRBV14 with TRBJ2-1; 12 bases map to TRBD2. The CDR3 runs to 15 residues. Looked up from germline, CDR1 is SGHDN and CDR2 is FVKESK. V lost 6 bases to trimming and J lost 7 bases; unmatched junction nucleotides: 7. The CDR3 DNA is TGTGCCAGCAGACACACTAGCGGGAGGAAAAATGAGCAGTTCTTC. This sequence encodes CASRHTSGRKNEQFF.

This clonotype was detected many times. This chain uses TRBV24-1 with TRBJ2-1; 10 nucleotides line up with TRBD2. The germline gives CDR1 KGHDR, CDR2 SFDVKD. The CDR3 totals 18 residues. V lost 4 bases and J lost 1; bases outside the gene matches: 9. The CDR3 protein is CATSDRLAGSRSYNEQFF. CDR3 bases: TGTGCCACCAGTGACCGACTAGCGGGTAGCAGATCCTACAATGAGCAGTTCTTC.

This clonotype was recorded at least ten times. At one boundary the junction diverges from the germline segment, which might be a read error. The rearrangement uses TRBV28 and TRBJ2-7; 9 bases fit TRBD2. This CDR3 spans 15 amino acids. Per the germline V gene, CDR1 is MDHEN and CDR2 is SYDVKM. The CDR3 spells CASRPSGWGGRARSF. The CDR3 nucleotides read TGTGCCAGCAGGCCTTCTGGGTGGGGCGGGAGGGCCCGGTCGTTC.

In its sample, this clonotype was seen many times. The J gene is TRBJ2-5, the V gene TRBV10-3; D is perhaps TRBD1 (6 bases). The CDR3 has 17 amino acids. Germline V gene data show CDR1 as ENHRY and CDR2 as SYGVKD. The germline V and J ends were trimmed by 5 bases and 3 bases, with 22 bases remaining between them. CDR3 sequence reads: CAISTEQGPHAKETQYF. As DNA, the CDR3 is TGTGCCATCAGTACCGAACAGGGACCGCACGCGAAAGAGACCCAGTACTTC.

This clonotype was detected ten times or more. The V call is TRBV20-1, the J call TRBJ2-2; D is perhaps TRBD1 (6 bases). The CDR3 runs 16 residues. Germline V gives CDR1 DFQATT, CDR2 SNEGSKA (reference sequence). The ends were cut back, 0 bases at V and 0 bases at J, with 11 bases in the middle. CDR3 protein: CSARDIRQANTGELFF. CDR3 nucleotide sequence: TGCAGTGCTAGAGATATCAGACAGGCGAACACCGGGGAGCTGTTTTTT.

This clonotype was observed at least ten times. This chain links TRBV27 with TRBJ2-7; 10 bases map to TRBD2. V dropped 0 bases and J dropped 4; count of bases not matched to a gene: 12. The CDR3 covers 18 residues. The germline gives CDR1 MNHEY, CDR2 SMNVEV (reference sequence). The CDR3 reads CASSLSGLAGAIGYEQYF. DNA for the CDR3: TGTGCCAGCAGTTTATCCGGCCTAGCGGGAGCCATAGGGTACGAGCAGTACTTC.

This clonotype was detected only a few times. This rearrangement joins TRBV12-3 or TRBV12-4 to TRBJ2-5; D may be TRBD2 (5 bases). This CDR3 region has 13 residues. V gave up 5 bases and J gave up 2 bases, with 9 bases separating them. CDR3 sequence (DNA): TGTGCCAGCAGTGGAGGACCGCAAGAGACCCAGTACTTC. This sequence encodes CASSGGPQETQYF.